One sample yielded the 5 T cell receptor beta chains listed below, sequenced in a study of blood T cell repertoires in COVID-19. Libraries were prepared by immunoSEQ multiplex PCR; TCRdb keeps only in-frame clonotypes and omits some of them. This repertoire shows about 150,000 clones, around 87% found once; its top ten account for 1.2%. Sequencing input: PBMCs or T cells enriched from blood (not recorded which). Receptors originate from a woman aged 25-40 years with acute COVID-19.

CDR3 bases: TGTGCCAGCTCACCAGTGCGGACTAGCGGGATCAGCTCCTACGAGCAGTACTTC. Translating gives CASSPVRTSGISSYEQYF. The V and J genes are TRBV18 and TRBJ2-7, with 12 bases identical to TRBD2. CDR3 length: 18 amino acids. Unmatched junction bases numbered 8, after V lost 2 bases and J lost 0 bases. Germline assignment: CDR1 KGHSH and CDR2 LQKENI.

This chain links TRBV30 with TRBJ1-4, with 11 bases matching TRBD1. Germline trimming cut 4 bases from V and 13 bases from J; bases unmatched to any gene: 5. This CDR3 has 12 amino acids. Germline V gene lookup returns CDR1 GTSNPN and CDR2 SVGIG (reference sequence). The CDR3 sequence is CAWKGQGVGLFF. The CDR3 bases are TGTGCCTGGAAGGGACAGGGGGTGGGACTGTTTTTT.

This clone was observed once. The chain links TRBV6-2 or TRBV6-3 to TRBJ1-1; 7 bases agree with TRBD1. The J segment lost 9 bases and the V segment lost 2 bases, leaving 15 bases of the junction unmatched. Germline values: CDR1 MNHEY, CDR2 SVGEGT. The CDR3 totals 16 residues. As DNA, the CDR3 is TGTGCCAGCAGTTACAGGGGACAGAAGAACCCTTTGAAAGCTTTCTTT. It encodes CASSYRGQKNPLKAFF.

The chain joins TRBV28 to TRBJ1-2, with 8 bases lining up with TRBD1. V dropped 6 bases and J dropped 8; count of bases not matched to a gene: 5. The germline gives CDR1 MDHEN, CDR2 SYDVKM. The CDR3 is made up of 12 amino acids. CDR3 loop: CASSQQGAGYTF. The CDR3 DNA reads as TGTGCCAGCAGCCAGCAGGGGGCAGGCTACACCTTC.

V gene TRBV2 combines with J gene TRBJ2-1; 10 bases are a match to TRBD2. Germline trimming cut 5 bases from V and 9 bases from J; bases unmatched to any gene: 7. The CDR3 totals 14 residues. In germline, CDR1 is SNHLY, CDR2 FYNNEI. This CDR3 is CASSPGLARGEQFF. DNA of the CDR3: TGTGCCAGCAGTCCGGGACTAGCGAGAGGTGAGCAGTTCTTC.